The source of this TCR beta chain is a study of blood T cell repertoires in COVID-19. V gave up 4 bases and J gave up 0 bases; unmatched junction bases: 3. CDR3 length: 15 residues. Germline-derived CDR1 and CDR2 are MNHEY and SMNVEV (reference sequence). Profiled with immunoSEQ multiplex PCR; TCRdb holds only in-frame clones, not every one. The top ten hold approximately 8.9% of the sample, which has under 100,000 clones, roughly nine tenths seen once. Sequencing used peripheral blood. The chain has TRBV27 and TRBJ1-5, with 7 bases fitting TRBD1. The clonotype was recovered from a man aged 50-60 years with acute or convalescent COVID-19. The CDR3 bases are TGTGCCAGCAGTTGGACAGGACTTAGCAATCAGCCCCAGCATTTT. It encodes CASSWTGLSNQPQHF.